A single sample gave rise to the 12 T cell receptor beta chains below, sequenced in a study of shared clonotypes between healthy human individuals. Sequencing used immunoSEQ multiplex PCR; TCRdb keeps in-frame clones, though not all of them. The repertoire includes 2 million to 2.5 million clones, 90% to 97% of them detected once, and roughly 0.13% sits in the top ten. Sample: naive CD4+ T cells sorted from blood. Specified subset: CD45RA+ positively selected. The origin of the receptors is a man aged 18 to 30 in good health.

The rearrangement links TRBV5-6 to TRBJ1-6; 10 bases agree with TRBD1. Germline CDR1 SGHDT, CDR2 YYEEEE. Trimming at V came to 3 bases and at J to 7 bases, leaving 4 bases not matched to a gene. The CDR3 has 15 amino acids. The CDR3 is CASSYGTGDNSPLHF. Here the CDR3 DNA reads TGTGCCAGCAGCTATGGGACAGGGGACAATTCACCCCTCCACTTT.

This sequence joins TRBV9 and TRBJ1-1; D ambiguous. The CDR3 sequence is 13 residues long. Between the trimmed V and J ends, which lost 4 bases and 3 bases, there was a span of 10 bases. Per germline, CDR1 SGDLS and CDR2 YYNGEE. Here the CDR3 reads CASSIGPDTEAFF. The CDR3 bases are TGTGCCAGCAGCATTGGGCCCGACACTGAAGCTTTCTTT.

The chain recombines TRBV6-6 with TRBJ2-7; D may be TRBD1 or TRBD2 (5 bases each). V was shortened by 6 bases and J by 3 bases, with 9 bases between the two germline ends. Per the germline V gene, CDR1 is MNHNY and CDR2 is SVGAGI (reference sequence). The CDR3 contains 12 residues. CDR3 DNA: TGTGCCAGCAGCCGGGACGGCTACGAGCAGTACTTC. The encoded protein is CASSRDGYEQYF.

The V and J genes are TRBV21-1 and TRBJ1-1. TRBV21-1 is shown as a pseudogene. There are 15 residues in the CDR3. Here the CDR3 DNA reads TGTGCCAGCAGCTCCGCAGGGGGGGAGAACACTGAAGCTTTCTTT. Amino acids: CASSSAGGENTEAFF.

This chain links TRBV12-2 with TRBJ2-7; the table's TRBD1 call for D was not verified on the DNA. TRBV12-2 is recorded as a pseudogene. This CDR3 is 15 amino acids long. The CDR3: CASRPPGTGDSEQYF. The CDR3 DNA follows: TGTGCAAGTCGCCCTCCCGGGACAGGGGATTCCGAGCAGTACTTC.

This chain connects TRBV19 to TRBJ2-2, with D uncertain. Germline CDR1 LNHDA, CDR2 SQIVND (reference sequence). The germline V and J ends were trimmed by 9 bases and 3 bases, with 14 bases remaining between them. The CDR3 loop spans 14 amino acids. CDR3: CASLAGGYTGELFF. The CDR3 region has the DNA TGTGCCAGCCTGGCTGGCGGATACACCGGGGAGCTGTTTTTT. Full variable domain (outside the CDR3, taken from reference TRBV19 and TRBJ2-2): DGGITQSPKYLFRKEGQNVTLSCEQNLNHDAMYWYRQDPGQGLRLIYYSQIVNDFQKGDIAEGYSVSREKKESFPLTVTSAQKNPTAFYLCASLAGGYTGELFFGEGSRLTVL.

With regard to this clone: Other DNA sequences in this sample translate to the same CDR3. The rearrangement joins TRBV7-9 to TRBJ1-1, with D hard to call. This CDR3 has 12 amino acids. V lost 1 base and J 0 bases, leaving 0 bases between the germline ends. Germline CDR1 SEHNR, CDR2 FQNEAQ (reference sequence). The DNA for the CDR3 is TGTGCCAGCAGCTTAGTGAACACTGAAGCTTTCTTT. Translated, it gives CASSLVNTEAFF.

The chain links TRBV6-1 to TRBJ2-2; no reliable D call. Per germline, CDR1 MNHNS and CDR2 SASEGT. This CDR3 spans 14 amino acids. V was clipped by 5 bases and J by 4 bases, with 11 bases between them. The CDR3 region has the DNA TGTGCCAGCAGTCTTTACCCTCTCACCGGGGAGCTGTTTTTT. It yields the protein CASSLYPLTGELFF.

The chain has TRBV5-1 and TRBJ2-1; D is tentatively TRBD1 or TRBD2 (5 bases each). V lost 1 base, J lost 6 bases, and 14 bases lay in between. CDR1 SGHRS and CDR2 YFSETQ come from the germline V gene. The CDR3 contains 15 residues. The CDR3 reads CASSLSPGTTNEQFF. CDR3 coding DNA: TGCGCCAGCAGCTTGAGTCCTGGGACGACCAATGAGCAGTTCTTC.

V gene TRBV10-3 combines with J gene TRBJ2-2, with D hard to call. This CDR3 has 15 residues. Germline V gives CDR1 ENHRY, CDR2 SYGVKD. The V and J ends lost 2 bases and 6 bases respectively, with 13 bases between them. The CDR3 nucleotides are TGTGCCATCAGTGAGACATATCAAAGGGCCGGGGAGCTGTTTTTT. Protein product: CAISETYQRAGELFF.

J is TRBJ2-7 and V is TRBV21-1. TRBV21-1 is listed as a pseudogene. This CDR3 is built from 16 residues. Here the CDR3 DNA reads TGTGCCAGCAGCACCTTCCCGGGCCAGGAGCCCTACGAGCAGTACTTC. Its translation: CASSTFPGQEPYEQYF.

The count of this clone is one. Different DNA sequences within this sample yield the same CDR3. This chain connects TRBV18 to TRBJ2-7, with no clear D. CDR1 and CDR2 from the germline V gene are KGHSH and LQKENI. V was trimmed by 0 bases and J by 6 bases, leaving 6 bases between them. CDR3 length: 12 amino acids. The CDR3 loop is CASSPPSLEQYF. CDR3 DNA: TGTGCCAGCTCACCACCTTCCCTCGAGCAGTACTTC.